This T cell receptor beta chain was recovered during a study of T cell changes during pregnancy in multiple sclerosis. Sequencing used immunoSEQ multiplex PCR; TCRdb keeps in-frame clones, though not all of them. This table holds about 68,000 clones, roughly 92% found once. The CDR3 totals 17 residues. CDR1 is KGHSH and CDR2 is LQKENI in the germline V gene. The J segment lost 4 bases and the V segment lost 5 bases, leaving 12 bases of the junction unmatched. The TCR originated in a female donor in good health, enrolled as a control in a pregnancy study. The sequencing used peripheral blood, collected after pregnancy. The rearrangement links TRBV18 to TRBJ1-5; TRBD1 matches 9 bases. DNA of the CDR3: TGTGCCAGCTCATTCACTGGAACCGGGACAGGGAATCAGCCCCAGCATTTT. This codes for CASSFTGTGTGNQPQHF.